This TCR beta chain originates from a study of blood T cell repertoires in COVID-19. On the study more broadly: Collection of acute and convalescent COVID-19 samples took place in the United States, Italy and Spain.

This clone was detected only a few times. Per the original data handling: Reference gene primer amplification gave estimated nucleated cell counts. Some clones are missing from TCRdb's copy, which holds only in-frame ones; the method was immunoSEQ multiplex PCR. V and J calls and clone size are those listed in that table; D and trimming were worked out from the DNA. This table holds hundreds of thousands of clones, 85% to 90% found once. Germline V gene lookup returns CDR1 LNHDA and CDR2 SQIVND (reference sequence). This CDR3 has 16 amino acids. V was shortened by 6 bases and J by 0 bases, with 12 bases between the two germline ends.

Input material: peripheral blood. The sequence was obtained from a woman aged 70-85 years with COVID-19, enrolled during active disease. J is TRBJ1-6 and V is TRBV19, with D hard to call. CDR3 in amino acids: CASRRAESSYNSPLHF. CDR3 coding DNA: TGTGCCAGTAGGAGGGCGGAGAGCTCCTATAATTCACCCCTCCACTTT.